The clone carrying this T cell receptor (beta chain) has a count of ten or more. The antigen is undetermined. Each CDR3 protein gets one entry after TCRdb re-called the 5' RACE reads with MiXCR. The data hold roughly 310,000 distinct CDR3 sequences, with over 8% observed a single time. This entry comes from a study of T cells after yellow fever vaccination. Study at large: Any fraction with a low cell number was prepared using SMART-Seq v4 Ultra Low Input. General study results and limits: Most primary-vaccination clones reappeared after the booster (approximately 95% CD4, approximately 88% CD8).

Trimming left V 1 base short and J 1 base short, with 10 bases between. CDR1 is SGHTA, CDR2 FQGNSA, per germline. There are 15 residues in the CDR3. The material sequenced was PBMCs, taken on the day of the first yellow fever vaccination. The clonotype comes from a man aged 18 to 30 who received the YFV17D yellow fever vaccine. V and J are TRBV7-2 and TRBJ1-1; D gene ambiguous. The CDR3 DNA follows: TGTGCCAGCAGCTTAGTTGGAGGCGGGAACACTGAAGCTTTCTTT. Translated, it gives CASSLVGGGNTEAFF.